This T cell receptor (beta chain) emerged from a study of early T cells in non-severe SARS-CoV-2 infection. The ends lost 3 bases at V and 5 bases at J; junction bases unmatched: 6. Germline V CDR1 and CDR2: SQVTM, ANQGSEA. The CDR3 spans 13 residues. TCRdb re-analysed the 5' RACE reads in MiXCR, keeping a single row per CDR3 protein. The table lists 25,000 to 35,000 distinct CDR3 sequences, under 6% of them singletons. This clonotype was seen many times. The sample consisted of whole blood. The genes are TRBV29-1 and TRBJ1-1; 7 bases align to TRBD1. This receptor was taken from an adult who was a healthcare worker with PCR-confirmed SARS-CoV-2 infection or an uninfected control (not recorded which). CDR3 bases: TGCAGCGTTGACAGGGACAGCCTAACTGAAGCTTTCTTT. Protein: CSVDRDSLTEAFF.